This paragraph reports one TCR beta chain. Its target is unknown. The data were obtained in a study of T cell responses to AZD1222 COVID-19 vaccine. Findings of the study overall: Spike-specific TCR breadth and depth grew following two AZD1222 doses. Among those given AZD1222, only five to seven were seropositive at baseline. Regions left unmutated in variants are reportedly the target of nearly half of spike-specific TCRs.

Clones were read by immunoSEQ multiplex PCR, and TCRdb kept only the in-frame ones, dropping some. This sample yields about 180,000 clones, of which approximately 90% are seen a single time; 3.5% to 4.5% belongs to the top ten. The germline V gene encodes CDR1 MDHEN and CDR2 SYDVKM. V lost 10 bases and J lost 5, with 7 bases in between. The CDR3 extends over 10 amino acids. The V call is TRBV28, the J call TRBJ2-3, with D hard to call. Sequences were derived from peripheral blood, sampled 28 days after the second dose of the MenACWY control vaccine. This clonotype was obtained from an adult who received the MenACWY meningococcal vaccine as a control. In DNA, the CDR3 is TGTGCCACCATAGGAGATACGCAGTATTTT. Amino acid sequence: CATIGDTQYF.